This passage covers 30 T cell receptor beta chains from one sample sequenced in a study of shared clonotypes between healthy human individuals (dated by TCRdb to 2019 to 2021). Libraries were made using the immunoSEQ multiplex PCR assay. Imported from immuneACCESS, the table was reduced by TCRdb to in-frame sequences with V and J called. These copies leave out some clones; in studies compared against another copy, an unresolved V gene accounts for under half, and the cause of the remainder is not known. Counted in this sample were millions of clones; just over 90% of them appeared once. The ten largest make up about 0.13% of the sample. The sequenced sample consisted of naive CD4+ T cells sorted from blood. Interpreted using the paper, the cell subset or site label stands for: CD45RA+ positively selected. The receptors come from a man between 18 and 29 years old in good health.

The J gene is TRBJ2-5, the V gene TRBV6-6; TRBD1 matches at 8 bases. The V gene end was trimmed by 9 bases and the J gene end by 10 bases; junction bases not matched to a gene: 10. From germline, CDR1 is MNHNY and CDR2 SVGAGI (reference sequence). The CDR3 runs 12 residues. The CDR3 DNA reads TGTGCCAGTAGACAGGGGTCCGGGGACCAGTACTTC. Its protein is CASRQGSGDQYF.

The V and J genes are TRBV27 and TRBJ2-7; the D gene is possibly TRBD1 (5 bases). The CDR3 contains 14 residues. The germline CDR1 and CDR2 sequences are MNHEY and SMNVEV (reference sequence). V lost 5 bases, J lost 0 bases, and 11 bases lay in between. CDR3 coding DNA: TGTGCCAGCAGTCAGACAGTTAGCTCCTACGAGCAGTACTTC. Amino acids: CASSQTVSSYEQYF.

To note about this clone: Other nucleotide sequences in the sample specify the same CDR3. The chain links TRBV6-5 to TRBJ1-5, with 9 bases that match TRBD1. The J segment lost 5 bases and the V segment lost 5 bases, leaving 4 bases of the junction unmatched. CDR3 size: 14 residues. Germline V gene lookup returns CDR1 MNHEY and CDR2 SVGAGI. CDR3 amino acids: CASSSRQGDQPQHF. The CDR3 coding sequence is TGTGCCAGCAGTAGCCGACAGGGGGATCAGCCCCAGCATTTT.

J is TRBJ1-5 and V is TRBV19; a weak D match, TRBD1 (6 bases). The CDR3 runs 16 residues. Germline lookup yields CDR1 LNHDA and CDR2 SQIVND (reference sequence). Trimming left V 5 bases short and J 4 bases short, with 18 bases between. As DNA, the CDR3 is TGTGCCAGTAGTCTCCTGTCGGGGGCCGCGAATCAGCCCCAGCATTTT. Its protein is CASSLLSGAANQPQHF.

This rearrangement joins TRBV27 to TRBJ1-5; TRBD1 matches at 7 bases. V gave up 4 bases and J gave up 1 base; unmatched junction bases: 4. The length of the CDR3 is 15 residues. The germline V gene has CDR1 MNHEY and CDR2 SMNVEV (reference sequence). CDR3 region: CASSSRGRSNQPQHF. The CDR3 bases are TGTGCCAGCAGTTCAAGGGGGCGAAGCAATCAGCCCCAGCATTTT.

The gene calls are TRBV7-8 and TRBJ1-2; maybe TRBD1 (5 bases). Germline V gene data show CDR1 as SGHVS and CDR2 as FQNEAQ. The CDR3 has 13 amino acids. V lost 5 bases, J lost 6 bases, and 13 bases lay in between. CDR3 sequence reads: CASSPRADHGYTF. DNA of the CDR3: TGTGCCAGCAGCCCCAGGGCAGACCATGGCTACACCTTC.

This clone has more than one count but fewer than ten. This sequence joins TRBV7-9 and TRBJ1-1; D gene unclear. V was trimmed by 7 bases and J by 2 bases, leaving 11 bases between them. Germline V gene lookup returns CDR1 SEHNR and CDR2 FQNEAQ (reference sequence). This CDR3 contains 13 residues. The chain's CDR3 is CASIRDLNTEAFF. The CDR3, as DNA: TGTGCCAGCATCCGCGATCTCAACACTGAAGCTTTCTTT. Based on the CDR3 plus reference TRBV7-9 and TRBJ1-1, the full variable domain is DTGVSQNPRHKITKRGQNVTFRCDPISEHNRLYWYRQTLGQGPEFLTYFQNEAQLEKSRLLSDRFSAERPKGSFSTLEIQRTEQGDSAMYLCASIRDLNTEAFFGQGTRLTVV.

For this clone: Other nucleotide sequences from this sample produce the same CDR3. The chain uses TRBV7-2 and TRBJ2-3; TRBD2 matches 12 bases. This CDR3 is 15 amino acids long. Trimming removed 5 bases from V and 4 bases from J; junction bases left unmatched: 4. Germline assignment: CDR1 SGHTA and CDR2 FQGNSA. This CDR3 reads CASSPRLAGADTQYF. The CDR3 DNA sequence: TGTGCCAGCAGCCCGCGACTAGCGGGAGCAGATACGCAGTATTTT.

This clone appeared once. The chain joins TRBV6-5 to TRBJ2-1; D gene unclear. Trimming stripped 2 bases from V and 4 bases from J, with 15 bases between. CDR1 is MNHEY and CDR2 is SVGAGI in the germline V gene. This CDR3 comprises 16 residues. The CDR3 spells CASSYGSGVGYNEQFF. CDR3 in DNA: TGTGCCAGCAGTTACGGGTCCGGCGTCGGATACAATGAGCAGTTCTTC.

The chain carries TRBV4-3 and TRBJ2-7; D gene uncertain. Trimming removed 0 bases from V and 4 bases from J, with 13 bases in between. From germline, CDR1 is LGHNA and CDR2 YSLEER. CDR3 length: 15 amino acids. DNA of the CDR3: TGCGCCAGCAGCCAAGAAGCCAGGTTGGGTTACGAGCAGTACTTC. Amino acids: CASSQEARLGYEQYF.

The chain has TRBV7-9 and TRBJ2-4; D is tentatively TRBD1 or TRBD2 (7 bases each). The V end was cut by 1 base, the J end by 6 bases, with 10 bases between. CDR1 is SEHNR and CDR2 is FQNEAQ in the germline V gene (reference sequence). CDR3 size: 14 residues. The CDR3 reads CASSLGEGANIQYF. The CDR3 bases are TGTGCCAGCAGCTTAGGGGAGGGGGCAAACATTCAGTACTTC.

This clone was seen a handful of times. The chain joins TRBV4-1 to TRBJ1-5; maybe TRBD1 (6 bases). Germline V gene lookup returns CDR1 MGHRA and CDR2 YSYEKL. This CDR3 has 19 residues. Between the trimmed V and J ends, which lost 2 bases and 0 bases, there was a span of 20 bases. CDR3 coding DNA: TGCGCCAGCAGCCAAACATCCCTTCACAGGGTCCTTAGCAATCAGCCCCAGCATTTT. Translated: CASSQTSLHRVLSNQPQHF.

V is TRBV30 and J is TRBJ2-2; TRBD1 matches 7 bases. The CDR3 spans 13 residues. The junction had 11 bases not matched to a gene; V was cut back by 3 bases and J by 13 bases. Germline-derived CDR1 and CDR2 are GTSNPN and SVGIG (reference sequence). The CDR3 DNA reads TGTGCCTGGAGAAAGACAGGGCCGGGCGGGCTGTTTTTT. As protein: CAWRKTGPGGLFF.

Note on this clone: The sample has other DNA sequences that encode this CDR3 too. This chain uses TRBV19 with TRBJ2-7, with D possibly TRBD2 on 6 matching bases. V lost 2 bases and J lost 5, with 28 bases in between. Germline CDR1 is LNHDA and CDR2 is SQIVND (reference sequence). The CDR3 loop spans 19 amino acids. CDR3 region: CASSISPYKDGFGGNEQYF. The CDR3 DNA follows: TGTGCCAGTAGTATAAGCCCGTACAAGGACGGATTTGGAGGGAACGAGCAGTACTTC.

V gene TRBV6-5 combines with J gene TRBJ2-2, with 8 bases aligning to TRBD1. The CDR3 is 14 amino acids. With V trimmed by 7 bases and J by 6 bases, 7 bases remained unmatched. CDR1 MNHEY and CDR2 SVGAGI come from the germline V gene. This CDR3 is CASTTPQGAGELFF. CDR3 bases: TGTGCCAGCACCACTCCACAGGGGGCCGGGGAGCTGTTTTTT.

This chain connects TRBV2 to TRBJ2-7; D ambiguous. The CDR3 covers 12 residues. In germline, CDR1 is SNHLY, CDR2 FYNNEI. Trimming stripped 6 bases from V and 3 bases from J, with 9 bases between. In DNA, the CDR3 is TGTGCCAGCAGGATGGAAGGCTACGAGCAGTACTTC. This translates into CASRMEGYEQYF. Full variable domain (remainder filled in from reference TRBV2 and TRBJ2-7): EPEVTQTPSHQVTQMGQEVILRCVPISNHLYFYWYRQILGQKVEFLVSFYNNEISEKSEIFDDQFSVERPDGSNFTLKIRSTKLEDSAMYFCASRMEGYEQYFGPGTRLTVT.

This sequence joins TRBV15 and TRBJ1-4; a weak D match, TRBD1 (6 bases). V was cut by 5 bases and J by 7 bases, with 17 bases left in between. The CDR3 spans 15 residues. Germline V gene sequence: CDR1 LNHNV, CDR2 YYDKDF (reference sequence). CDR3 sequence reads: CATSSSGARSEKLFF. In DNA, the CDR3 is TGTGCCACCAGCTCTTCGGGGGCAAGGAGTGAAAAACTGTTTTTT.

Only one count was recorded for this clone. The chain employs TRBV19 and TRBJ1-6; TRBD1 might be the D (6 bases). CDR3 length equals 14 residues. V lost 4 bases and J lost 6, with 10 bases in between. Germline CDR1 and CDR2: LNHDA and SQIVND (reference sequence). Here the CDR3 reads CASSTGERNSPLHF. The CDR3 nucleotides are TGTGCCAGTAGTACAGGGGAACGTAATTCACCCCTCCACTTT.

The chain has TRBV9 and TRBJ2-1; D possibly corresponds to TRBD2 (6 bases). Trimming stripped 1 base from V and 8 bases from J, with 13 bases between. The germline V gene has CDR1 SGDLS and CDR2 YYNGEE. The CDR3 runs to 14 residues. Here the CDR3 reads CASSVSRGWDEQFF. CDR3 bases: TGTGCCAGCAGCGTATCCCGGGGGTGGGATGAGCAGTTCTTC.

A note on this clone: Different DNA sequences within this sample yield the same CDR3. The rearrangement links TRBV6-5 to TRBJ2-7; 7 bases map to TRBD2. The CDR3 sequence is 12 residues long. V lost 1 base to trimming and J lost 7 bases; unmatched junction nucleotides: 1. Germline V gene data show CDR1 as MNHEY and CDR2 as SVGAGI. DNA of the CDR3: TGTGCCAGCAGTTACTGGGGGGGGGAGCAGTACTTC. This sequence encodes CASSYWGGEQYF.

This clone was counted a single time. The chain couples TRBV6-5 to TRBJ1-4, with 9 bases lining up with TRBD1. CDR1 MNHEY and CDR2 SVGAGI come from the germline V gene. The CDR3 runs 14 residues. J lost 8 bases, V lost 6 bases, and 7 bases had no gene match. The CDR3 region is CASRWGQGSEKLFF. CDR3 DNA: TGTGCCAGCAGGTGGGGACAGGGAAGCGAAAAACTGTTTTTT.

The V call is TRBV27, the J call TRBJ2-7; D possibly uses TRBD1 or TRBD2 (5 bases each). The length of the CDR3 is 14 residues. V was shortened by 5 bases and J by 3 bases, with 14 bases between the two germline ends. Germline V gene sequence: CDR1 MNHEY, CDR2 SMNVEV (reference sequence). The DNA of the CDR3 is TGTGCCAGCAGTGGGACCGGGTCTAACTACGAGCAGTACTTC. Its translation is CASSGTGSNYEQYF.

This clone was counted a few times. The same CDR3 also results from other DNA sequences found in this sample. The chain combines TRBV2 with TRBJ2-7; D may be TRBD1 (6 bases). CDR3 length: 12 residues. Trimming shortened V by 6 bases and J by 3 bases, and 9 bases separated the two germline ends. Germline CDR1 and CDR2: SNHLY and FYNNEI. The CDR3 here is CASRTGGYEQYF. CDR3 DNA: TGTGCCAGCAGGACAGGAGGCTACGAGCAGTACTTC.

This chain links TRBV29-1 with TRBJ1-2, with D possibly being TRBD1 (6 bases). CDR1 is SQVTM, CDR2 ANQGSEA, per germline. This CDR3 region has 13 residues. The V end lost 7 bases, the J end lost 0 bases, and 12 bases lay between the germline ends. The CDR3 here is CSALDSTNYGYTF. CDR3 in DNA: TGCAGCGCCTTGGACAGCACTAACTATGGCTACACCTTC. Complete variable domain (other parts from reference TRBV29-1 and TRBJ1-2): SAVISQKPSRDICQRGTSLTIQCQVDSQVTMMFWYRQQPGQSLTLIATANQGSEATYESGFVIDKFPISRPNLTFSTLTVSNMSPEDSSIYLCSALDSTNYGYTFGSGTRLTVV.

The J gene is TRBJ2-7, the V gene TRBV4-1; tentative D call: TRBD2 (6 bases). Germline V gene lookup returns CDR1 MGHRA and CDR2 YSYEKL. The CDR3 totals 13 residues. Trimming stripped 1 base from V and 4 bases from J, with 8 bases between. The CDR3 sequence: CASSQAGEYEQYF. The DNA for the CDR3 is TGCGCCAGCAGCCAAGCGGGGGAGTACGAGCAGTACTTC.

The CDR3 nucleotides read TGTGCCATCAGGCCGGGACAGGGGGATAATCAGCCCCAGCATTTT. As protein: CAIRPGQGDNQPQHF. The chain couples TRBV10-3 to TRBJ1-5, with 11 bases that match TRBD1. CDR1 and CDR2 (germline): ENHRY, SYGVKD. The CDR3 is 15 amino acids. With V trimmed by 6 bases and J by 4 bases, 5 bases remained unmatched.

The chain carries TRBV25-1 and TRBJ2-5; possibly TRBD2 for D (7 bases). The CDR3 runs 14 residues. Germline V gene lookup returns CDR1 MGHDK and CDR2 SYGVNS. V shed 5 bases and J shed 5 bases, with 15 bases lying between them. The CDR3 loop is CASSPQGSGETQYF. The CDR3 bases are TGTGCCAGCAGTCCACAGGGTAGCGGGGAGACCCAGTACTTC.

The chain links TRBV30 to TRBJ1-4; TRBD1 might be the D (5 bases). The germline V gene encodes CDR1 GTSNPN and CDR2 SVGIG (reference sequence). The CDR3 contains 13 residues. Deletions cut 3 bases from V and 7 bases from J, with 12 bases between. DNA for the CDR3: TGTGCCTGGAGCGGACTGGGACCTGAAAAACTGTTTTTT. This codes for CAWSGLGPEKLFF.

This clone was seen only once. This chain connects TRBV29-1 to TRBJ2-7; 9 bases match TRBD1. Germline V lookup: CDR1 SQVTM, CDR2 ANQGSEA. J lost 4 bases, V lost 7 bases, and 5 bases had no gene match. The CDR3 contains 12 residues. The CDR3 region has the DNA TGCAGCGGCACAGGGGGCGAGTACGAGCAGTACTTC. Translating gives CSGTGGEYEQYF.

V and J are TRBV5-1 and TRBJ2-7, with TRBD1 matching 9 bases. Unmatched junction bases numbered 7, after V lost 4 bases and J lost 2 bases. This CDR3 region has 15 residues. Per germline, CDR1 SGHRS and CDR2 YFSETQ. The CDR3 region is CASSLVTGGAYEQYF. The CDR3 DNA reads TGCGCCAGCAGCCTGGTCACAGGGGGCGCCTACGAGCAGTACTTC.